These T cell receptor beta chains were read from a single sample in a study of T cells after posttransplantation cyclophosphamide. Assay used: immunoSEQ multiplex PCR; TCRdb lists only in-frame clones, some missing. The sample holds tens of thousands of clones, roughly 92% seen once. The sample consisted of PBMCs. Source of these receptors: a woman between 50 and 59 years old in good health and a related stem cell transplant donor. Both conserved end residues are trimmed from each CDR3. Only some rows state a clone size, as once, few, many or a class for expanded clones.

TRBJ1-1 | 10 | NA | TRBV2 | ASSGVEAEAF
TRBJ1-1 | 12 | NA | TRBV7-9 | ASSSQGALTEAF
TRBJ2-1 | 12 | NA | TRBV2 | ASFRGSSYNEQF
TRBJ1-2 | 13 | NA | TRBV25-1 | ASSLSGSANYGYT
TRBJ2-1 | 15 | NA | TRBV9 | ASSVGLAGVGDNEQF
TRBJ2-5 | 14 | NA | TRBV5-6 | ASSYTGTGRLETQY
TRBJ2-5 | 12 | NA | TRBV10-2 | ASSPSADPWTQY
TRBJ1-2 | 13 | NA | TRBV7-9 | ASSLARQGENGYT
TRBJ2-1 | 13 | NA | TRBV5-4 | ASSLASGRYNEQF
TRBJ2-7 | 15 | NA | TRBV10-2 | ASSEVPASGTRNEQY
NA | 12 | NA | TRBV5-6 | ASSLVPVGYEQY
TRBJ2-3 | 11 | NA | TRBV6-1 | ASKGQPADTQY
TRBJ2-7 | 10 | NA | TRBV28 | ASSLYYYEQY
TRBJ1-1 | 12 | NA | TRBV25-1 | ASSGTYMNTEAF
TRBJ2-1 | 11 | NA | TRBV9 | ASSVVGRNEQF
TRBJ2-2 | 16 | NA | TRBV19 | ASLSGSRGYANTGELF
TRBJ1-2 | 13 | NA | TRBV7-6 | ASSPARGGAAGYT
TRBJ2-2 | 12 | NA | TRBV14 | ASSQDIGTGELF
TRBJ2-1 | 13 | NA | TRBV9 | ASSVEVGRVDEQF
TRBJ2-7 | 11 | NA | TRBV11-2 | ASSPIRLAPQY
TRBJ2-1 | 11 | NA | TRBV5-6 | ASSLKGAVEQF
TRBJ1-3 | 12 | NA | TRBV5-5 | ASSLGQGRDTIY
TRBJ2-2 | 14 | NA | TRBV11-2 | ASSTLAGGRTGELF
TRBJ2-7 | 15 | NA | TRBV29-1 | SVDLRDHRGLAYEQY
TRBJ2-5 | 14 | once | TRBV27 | ASSLSGVSFWETQY
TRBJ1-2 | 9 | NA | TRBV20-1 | SAGRGIGYT
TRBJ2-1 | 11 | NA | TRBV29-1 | SVRRETYNEQF
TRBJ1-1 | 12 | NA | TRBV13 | ASSKDRGGTEAF
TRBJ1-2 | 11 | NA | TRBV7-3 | ASSSGQGIGYT
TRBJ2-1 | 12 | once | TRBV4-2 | ASKGRASYNEQF
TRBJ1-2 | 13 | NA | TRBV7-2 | ASSLVGTGGYGYT
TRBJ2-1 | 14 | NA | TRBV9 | ASSVRLAGSYNEQF
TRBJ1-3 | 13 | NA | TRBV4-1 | ASSQDWGAGNTIY
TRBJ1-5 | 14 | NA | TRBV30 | AWSAAGPAYNQPQH
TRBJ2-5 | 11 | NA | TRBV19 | ASIQGLGGTQY
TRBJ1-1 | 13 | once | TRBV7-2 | ASRPDRAPNTEAF
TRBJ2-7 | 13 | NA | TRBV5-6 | ASSHSLQGSHEQY